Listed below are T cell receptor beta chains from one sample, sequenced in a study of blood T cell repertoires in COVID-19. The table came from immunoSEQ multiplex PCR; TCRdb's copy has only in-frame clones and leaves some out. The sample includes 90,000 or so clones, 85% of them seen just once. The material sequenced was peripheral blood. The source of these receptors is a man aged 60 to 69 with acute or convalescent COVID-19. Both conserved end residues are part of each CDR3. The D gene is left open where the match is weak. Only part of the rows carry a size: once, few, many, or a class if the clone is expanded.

CASSRQGDTEAFF | TGTGCCAGTAGTCGCCAGGGGGACACTGAAGCTTTCTTT | TRBD1 | 13 | - | TRBJ1-1 | TRBV19
CASSPIVAGTSGTYEQYF | TGTGCCAGCAGCCCCATTGTTGCCGGGACTAGCGGGACATACGAGCAGTACTTC | TRBD2 | 18 | - | TRBJ2-7 | TRBV16
CASSSGQRTNSPLHF | TGTGCCAGCAGTTCGGGACAGAGAACTAATTCACCCCTCCACTTT | TRBD1 | 15 | - | TRBJ1-6 | TRBV2
CSASISGTTQYF | TGCAGTGCTAGTATTAGCGGAACTACGCAGTATTTT | - | 12 | - | TRBJ2-3 | TRBV20-1
CASSIQGTGTQYF | TGTGCCAGTAGTATTCAAGGGACAGGGACCCAGTACTTC | TRBD1 | 13 | - | TRBJ2-5 | TRBV19
CASRDRVISGANVLTF | TGCGCCAGCCGGGACAGGGTGATCTCTGGGGCCAACGTCCTGACTTTC | TRBD1 | 16 | - | TRBJ2-6 | TRBV5-1
CASSMAAGQRGHNEQFF | TGTGCCAGTAGTATGGCAGCAGGGCAAAGGGGCCACAATGAGCAGTTCTTC | - | 17 | few | TRBJ2-1 | TRBV19
CASRNTGTENTEAFF | TGCGCCAGCAGGAACACCGGGACAGAGAACACTGAAGCTTTCTTT | TRBD1 | 15 | - | TRBJ1-1 | TRBV5-1
CASSQSTGELFF | TGTGCCAGCAGCCAGTCTACCGGGGAGCTGTTTTTT | - | 12 | once | TRBJ2-2 | TRBV3-1/TRBV3-2
CASSLGGWQPQHF | TGTGCCAGCAGCTTGGGAGGGTGGCAGCCCCAGCATTTT | - | 13 | - | TRBJ1-5 | TRBV5-5
CASSYSGQGAGSPLHF | TGTGCCAGCAGTTACTCGGGGCAGGGGGCTGGATCACCCCTCCACTTT | TRBD1 | 16 | - | TRBJ1-6 | TRBV6-5
CASSQGTASSYEQYF | TGTGCCAGCAGCCAAGGAACAGCCAGCTCCTACGAGCAGTACTTC | - | 15 | - | TRBJ2-7 | TRBV14
CASRQSGGPHYEQYF | TGTGCCAGCAGGCAGAGCGGGGGGCCTCACTACGAGCAGTACTTC | TRBD2 | 15 | once | TRBJ2-7 | TRBV3-1/TRBV3-2
CASSSTARNTEAFF | TGCGCCAGCAGCTCGACAGCGAGGAACACTGAAGCTTTCTTT | - | 14 | - | TRBJ1-1 | TRBV5-1
CASSSYSGEQPQHF | TGTGCCAGCAGTTCTTACTCTGGTGAACAGCCCCAGCATTTT | - | 14 | - | TRBJ1-5 | TRBV6-2/TRBV6-3
CASSESGGADEQYF | TGTGCCAGCAGTGAATCGGGGGGCGCGGACGAGCAGTACTTC | - | 14 | - | TRBJ2-7 | TRBV6-1
CSVDLTGANTEAFF | TGCAGCGTTGACTTGACAGGGGCGAACACTGAAGCTTTCTTT | TRBD1 | 14 | once | TRBJ1-1 | TRBV29-1
CASSLGQLSTDTQYF | TGCGCCAGCAGCTTGGGACAGTTAAGCACAGATACGCAGTATTTT | - | 15 | - | TRBJ2-3 | TRBV5-1
CASSVSLGGEQYF | TGTGCCAGCAGCGTTAGCTTGGGTGGCGAGCAGTACTTC | - | 13 | - | TRBJ2-7 | TRBV9
CASSLKYPGEGEEETQYF | TGTGCCAGCAGTTTAAAATACCCGGGGGAGGGGGAAGAAGAGACCCAGTACTTC | - | 18 | - | TRBJ2-5 | TRBV27
CASSLVRETQYF | TGTGCCAGCAGCTTAGTTCGGGAGACCCAGTACTTC | - | 12 | - | TRBJ2-5 | TRBV7-2
CASSLALGGNSYNEQFF | TGTGCCAGCAGCTTGGCCTTAGGGGGAAACTCCTACAATGAGCAGTTCTTC | - | 17 | - | TRBJ2-1 | TRBV5-4
CASISRLPRRNTIYF | TGTGCCAGCATCTCCAGGTTACCACGTAGAAACACCATATATTTT | - | 15 | - | TRBJ1-3 | TRBV6-5
CASSQAGQGSNQPQHF | TGTGCCAGCAGCCAGGCGGGACAGGGTAGCAATCAGCCCCAGCATTTT | TRBD1 | 16 | once | TRBJ1-5 | TRBV3-1/TRBV3-2
CASSLQGNSPLHF | TGTGCCAGCAGCTTACAGGGGAATTCACCCCTCCACTTT | - | 13 | - | TRBJ1-6 | TRBV7-8
CASSQWGPALGNSPLHF | TGTGCCAGCTCACAGTGGGGGCCCGCCCTGGGGAATTCACCCCTCCACTTT | - | 17 | once | TRBJ1-6 | TRBV18
CASSAWEEGFNEQFF | TGTGCCAGCAGCGCCTGGGAGGAGGGTTTTAATGAGCAGTTCTTC | - | 15 | once | TRBJ2-1 | TRBV27
CASSAKTGGEKIPNEKLFF | TGCGCCAGCAGTGCTAAGACAGGGGGCGAGAAAATACCTAATGAAAAACTGTTTTTT | TRBD1 | 19 | - | TRBJ1-4 | TRBV10-1
CASSLTTSGFENEQFF | TGCGCCAGCAGCCTAACGACTAGCGGGTTTGAGAATGAGCAGTTCTTC | TRBD2 | 16 | - | TRBJ2-1 | TRBV4-1
CASSQDFGRSGNTIYF | TGTGCCAGCAGCCAAGATTTCGGGAGGTCAGGAAACACCATATATTTT | - | 16 | - | TRBJ1-3 | TRBV3-1/TRBV3-2
CASSAGTPGWNEQYF | TGTGCCAGCAGTGCCGGCACTCCCGGGTGGAACGAGCAGTACTTC | - | 15 | - | TRBJ2-7 | TRBV2
CASRNGQGNTGELFF | TGTGCCAGCAGGAACGGACAAGGGAACACCGGGGAGCTGTTTTTT | - | 15 | few | TRBJ2-2 | TRBV2
CASSPPSGEGGYTF | TGTGCCAGCTCACCACCGTCAGGGGAGGGTGGCTACACCTTC | - | 14 | once | TRBJ1-2 | TRBV18
CASSLRSSGGIPLRETQYF | TGTGCCAGCAGCTTGCGGTCTAGCGGGGGAATACCCCTGAGGGAGACCCAGTACTTC | TRBD2 | 19 | - | TRBJ2-5 | TRBV5-5
CASSRNYGYTF | TGTGCCAGCAGTCGTAACTATGGCTACACCTTC | - | 11 | - | TRBJ1-2 | TRBV25-1
CAIPGQKNTGELFF | TGTGCCATCCCGGGACAGAAGAACACCGGGGAGCTGTTTTTT | TRBD1 | 14 | once | TRBJ2-2 | TRBV10-3
CASSLAPLDIQYF | TGTGCCAGCAGTTTAGCACCATTAGACATTCAGTACTTC | - | 13 | few | TRBJ2-4 | TRBV12-3/TRBV12-4